Listed below are T cell receptor beta chains from one sample, sequenced in a study of T-cell memory formation after mild COVID-19. TCRdb processed the 5' RACE reads anew with MiXCR; each CDR3 protein has one entry. The sample holds around 200,000 distinct CDR3 sequences; over 7.5% are singletons and the top ten take 3.5% to 4%. Source material: PBMCs or a T cell subset sorted from them (not recorded which). These receptors were taken from a man in his late teens or twenties who had mild COVID-19 (a few samples of this study predate the infection). Cell type and time point are not known. CDR3s include the opening cysteine and the closing phenylalanine or tryptophan. D genes are given only for firm matches. Clone size is shown for a subset of rows, as once, few, many or a class of expanded clone.

V gene	D gene	J gene	clone size	CDR3 DNA	CDR3 protein
TRBV5-6	TRBD2	TRBJ2-7	-	TGTGCCAGCAGCGAGACTAGCGGGGGGAAGGACGAGCAGTACTTC	CASSETSGGKDEQYF
TRBV19	-	TRBJ1-2	-	TGTGCCACCACTCGGCCAGGGGACGGCTACACCTTC	CATTRPGDGYTF
TRBV4-1	TRBD2	TRBJ2-2	-	TGCGCCAGCAGCCGGTTTATTTTGACTAGCATGGCCATGAACACCGGGGAGCTGTTTTTT	CASSRFILTSMAMNTGELFF
TRBV12-3/TRBV12-4	-	TRBJ2-2	few	TGTGCCAGCAGTTTAGGGGAAGGGCTGTTTTTT	CASSLGEGLFF
TRBV28	-	TRBJ1-5	-	TGTGCCAGCAGCCCCCTTTTCCAGCCCCAGCATTTT	CASSPLFQPQHF
TRBV20-1	TRBD2	TRBJ2-3	few	TGCAGTGCTAGTTTTACTAGCGGGGGCACAGATACGCAGTATTTT	CSASFTSGGTDTQYF
TRBV3-1	TRBD1	TRBJ1-2	-	TGTGCCAGCAGCCAAGGAGGGACAGGGGTGGACTATGGCTACACCTTC	CASSQGGTGVDYGYTF
TRBV9	-	TRBJ1-4	-	TGTGCCAGCAGCGTCGCGCTACAGGGTGGGGAACTGTTTTTT	CASSVALQGGELFF
TRBV14	TRBD2	TRBJ2-7	many	TGTGCCAGCAGCGGTCCCGCAAGCGGGGGGGCCGAGCAGTACTTC	CASSGPASGGAEQYF
TRBV6-5	-	TRBJ2-2	-	TGTGCCAGCTGGGACAAGAACACCGGGGAGCTGTTTTTT	CASWDKNTGELFF
TRBV6-5	TRBD1	TRBJ1-2	-	TGTGCCAGCTTGCCCCTGTGGGACAGGGATAACGGCTACACCTTC	CASLPLWDRDNGYTF
TRBV2	TRBD1	TRBJ2-7	few	TGTGCCAGCAAGGACAGGTACACCTCCTACGAGCAGTACTTC	CASKDRYTSYEQYF
TRBV29-1	-	TRBJ1-3	-	TGCAGCGTCCAGGGATTTGGAAACACCATATATTTT	CSVQGFGNTIYF
TRBV5-1	TRBD2	TRBJ2-1	many	TGCGCCAGCAGTGGACTAGCGGGACCTTACAATGAGCAGTTCTTC	CASSGLAGPYNEQFF
TRBV9	-	TRBJ2-2	-	TGTGCCAGCCGAACAGAAATGAACACCGGGGAGCTGTTTTTT	CASRTEMNTGELFF
TRBV18	-	TRBJ1-5	-	TGTGCCAGCTCACCGATACAGGGTACCAATCAGCCCCAGCATTTT	CASSPIQGTNQPQHF
TRBV28	-	TRBJ2-7	many	TGTGCCAGCACCCGACAGCCCAGTTACTACGAGCAGTACTTC	CASTRQPSYYEQYF
TRBV27	TRBD2	TRBJ2-1	-	TGTGCCAGCAGCCCGATTCAGCGGGGACACAATGAGCAGTTCTTC	CASSPIQRGHNEQFF
TRBV6-5	-	TRBJ2-7	-	TGTGCCAGCAGTAGGGACAAGTACGAGCAGTACTTC	CASSRDKYEQYF
TRBV6-5	-	TRBJ2-3	many	TGTGCCAGCAGCCTCCGTGAGGCTTCTAGCACAGATACGCAGTATTTT	CASSLREASSTDTQYF
TRBV6-5	TRBD2	TRBJ2-7	-	TGTGCCAGCACCCCTCCCGGGGGGTACTACGAGCAGTACTTC	CASTPPGGYYEQYF
TRBV9	-	TRBJ2-1	-	TGTGCCAGCAGCGTAGAGGGGTTCAGCGAGCAGTTCTTC	CASSVEGFSEQFF
TRBV6-2/TRBV6-3	-	TRBJ2-7	few	TGTGCCAGCAGTTCGTCCCGGGACTTTACCTACGAGCAGTACTTC	CASSSSRDFTYEQYF
TRBV4-2	-	TRBJ1-5	few	TGTGCCAGCAGCCAAGATGACAGGTTCAATCAGCCCCAGCATTTT	CASSQDDRFNQPQHF
TRBV5-1	-	TRBJ2-2	many	TGCGCCAGCAGCCGGTTGGCCGGGTCCGCGAACACCGGGGAGCTGTTTTTT	CASSRLAGSANTGELFF
TRBV5-1	-	TRBJ2-1	few	TGCGCCAGCAGCTTGGTTGTAGGGACTGGCTACAATGAGCAGTTCTTC	CASSLVVGTGYNEQFF
TRBV4-2	-	TRBJ1-4	few	TGTGCCAGCAGCCAAGTAGTAGGCCTTGAGTATGAAAAACTGTTTTTT	CASSQVVGLEYEKLFF
TRBV5-1	-	TRBJ2-7	many	TGCGCCAGCAGCTTGGACGGGGCCTACGAGCAGTACTTC	CASSLDGAYEQYF
TRBV7-2	-	TRBJ2-5	few	TGTGCCAGCAGCTTAGCTGGATACCTGGATACCCAGTACTTC	CASSLAGYLDTQYF
TRBV7-9	-	TRBJ2-3	few	TGTGCCAGCATCACCTCGGGTTCGGGGCCTACGATTGATACGCAGTATTTT	CASITSGSGPTIDTQYF
TRBV5-1	-	TRBJ2-7	-	TGCGCCAGCAGCTTGGTCAGGGAGGCCTACGAGCAGTACTTC	CASSLVREAYEQYF
TRBV7-2	TRBD2	TRBJ2-5	-	TGTGCCAGCAGCTCCCTAGCGGCTCAAGAGACCCAGTACTTC	CASSSLAAQETQYF
TRBV5-5	-	TRBJ1-1	-	TGTGCCAGCAGCTCGGACATTATGAACACTGAAGCTTTCTTT	CASSSDIMNTEAFF
TRBV7-2	-	TRBJ2-2	-	TGTGCCAGCCGGGTCCCCACCGGGGAGCTGTTTTTT	CASRVPTGELFF
TRBV6-2/TRBV6-3	TRBD2	TRBJ2-1	many	TGTGCCAGCAGTTACTCGGCCCCTAGCGGGGTATACAATGAGCAGTTCTTC	CASSYSAPSGVYNEQFF
TRBV29-1	-	TRBJ1-4	many	TGCAGCGCCTGCGAACCTTTGGGTGAAAAACTGTTTTTT	CSACEPLGEKLFF
TRBV7-9	-	TRBJ1-5	few	TGTGCCAGCAGCCAAAGCAATCAGCCCCAGCATTTT	CASSQSNQPQHF